The TCR beta chain under discussion was sequenced for a study of CD4 T cells in relation to SARS-CoV-2 and coronaviruses. Remarks on this clone: The antigen is unknown.

Profiled with immunoSEQ multiplex PCR; TCRdb holds only in-frame clones, not every one. The table includes 15,000 to 25,000 clones, roughly four fifths detected once. Germline CDR1 MNHEY, CDR2 SMNVEV (reference sequence). V was clipped by 5 bases and J by 4 bases; unmatched bases: 8. The CDR3 has 15 residues. Study-wide results and caveats: Monoreactive clones expanded significantly more to SARS-CoV-2 than crossreactive clones did. Each donor contributed either pre-pandemic or post-infection samples, not both.

Unexposed donor CD4+ T cells date from about 2011-2019, before the COVID-19 pandemic. CD4+ T cells were isolated from the cells after 10 days of culture. As cell numbers allowed, unexposed-donor CD4+ T cells faced SARS-CoV-2 S/N and four cold-coronavirus spikes. The gene calls are TRBV27 and TRBJ2-7; 10 bases fit TRBD1. This TCR was sampled from a human donor in good health. Sequencing was done on a sample of CD4+ T cells from PBMCs, cultured in vitro. The CDR3 nucleotides are TGTGCCAGCAGTCCCAAGTGGACAGGGGGTTACGAGCAGTACTTC. Translation: CASSPKWTGGYEQYF.